This T cell receptor beta chain was sequenced in a study of technical replicates of blood from a handful of donors. Generated by immunoSEQ multiplex PCR, the TCRdb table keeps only in-frame clones and is missing some. The sample has around 98,000 clones, around 95% seen once. The sequence was obtained from a human donor in good health. The sample taken for sequencing was T cells isolated from PBMCs.

Written as DNA, the CDR3 is TGCGCCAGCAGCTTGAGCTTCGGCAGGCTTAATGAAAAACTGTTTTTT. This encodes CASSLSFGRLNEKLFF. This rearrangement joins TRBV5-1 to TRBJ1-4; D is ambiguous. There are 16 residues in the CDR3. Trimming cost V 1 base and J 4 bases, with 14 bases left between them. The germline gives CDR1 SGHRS, CDR2 YFSETQ.